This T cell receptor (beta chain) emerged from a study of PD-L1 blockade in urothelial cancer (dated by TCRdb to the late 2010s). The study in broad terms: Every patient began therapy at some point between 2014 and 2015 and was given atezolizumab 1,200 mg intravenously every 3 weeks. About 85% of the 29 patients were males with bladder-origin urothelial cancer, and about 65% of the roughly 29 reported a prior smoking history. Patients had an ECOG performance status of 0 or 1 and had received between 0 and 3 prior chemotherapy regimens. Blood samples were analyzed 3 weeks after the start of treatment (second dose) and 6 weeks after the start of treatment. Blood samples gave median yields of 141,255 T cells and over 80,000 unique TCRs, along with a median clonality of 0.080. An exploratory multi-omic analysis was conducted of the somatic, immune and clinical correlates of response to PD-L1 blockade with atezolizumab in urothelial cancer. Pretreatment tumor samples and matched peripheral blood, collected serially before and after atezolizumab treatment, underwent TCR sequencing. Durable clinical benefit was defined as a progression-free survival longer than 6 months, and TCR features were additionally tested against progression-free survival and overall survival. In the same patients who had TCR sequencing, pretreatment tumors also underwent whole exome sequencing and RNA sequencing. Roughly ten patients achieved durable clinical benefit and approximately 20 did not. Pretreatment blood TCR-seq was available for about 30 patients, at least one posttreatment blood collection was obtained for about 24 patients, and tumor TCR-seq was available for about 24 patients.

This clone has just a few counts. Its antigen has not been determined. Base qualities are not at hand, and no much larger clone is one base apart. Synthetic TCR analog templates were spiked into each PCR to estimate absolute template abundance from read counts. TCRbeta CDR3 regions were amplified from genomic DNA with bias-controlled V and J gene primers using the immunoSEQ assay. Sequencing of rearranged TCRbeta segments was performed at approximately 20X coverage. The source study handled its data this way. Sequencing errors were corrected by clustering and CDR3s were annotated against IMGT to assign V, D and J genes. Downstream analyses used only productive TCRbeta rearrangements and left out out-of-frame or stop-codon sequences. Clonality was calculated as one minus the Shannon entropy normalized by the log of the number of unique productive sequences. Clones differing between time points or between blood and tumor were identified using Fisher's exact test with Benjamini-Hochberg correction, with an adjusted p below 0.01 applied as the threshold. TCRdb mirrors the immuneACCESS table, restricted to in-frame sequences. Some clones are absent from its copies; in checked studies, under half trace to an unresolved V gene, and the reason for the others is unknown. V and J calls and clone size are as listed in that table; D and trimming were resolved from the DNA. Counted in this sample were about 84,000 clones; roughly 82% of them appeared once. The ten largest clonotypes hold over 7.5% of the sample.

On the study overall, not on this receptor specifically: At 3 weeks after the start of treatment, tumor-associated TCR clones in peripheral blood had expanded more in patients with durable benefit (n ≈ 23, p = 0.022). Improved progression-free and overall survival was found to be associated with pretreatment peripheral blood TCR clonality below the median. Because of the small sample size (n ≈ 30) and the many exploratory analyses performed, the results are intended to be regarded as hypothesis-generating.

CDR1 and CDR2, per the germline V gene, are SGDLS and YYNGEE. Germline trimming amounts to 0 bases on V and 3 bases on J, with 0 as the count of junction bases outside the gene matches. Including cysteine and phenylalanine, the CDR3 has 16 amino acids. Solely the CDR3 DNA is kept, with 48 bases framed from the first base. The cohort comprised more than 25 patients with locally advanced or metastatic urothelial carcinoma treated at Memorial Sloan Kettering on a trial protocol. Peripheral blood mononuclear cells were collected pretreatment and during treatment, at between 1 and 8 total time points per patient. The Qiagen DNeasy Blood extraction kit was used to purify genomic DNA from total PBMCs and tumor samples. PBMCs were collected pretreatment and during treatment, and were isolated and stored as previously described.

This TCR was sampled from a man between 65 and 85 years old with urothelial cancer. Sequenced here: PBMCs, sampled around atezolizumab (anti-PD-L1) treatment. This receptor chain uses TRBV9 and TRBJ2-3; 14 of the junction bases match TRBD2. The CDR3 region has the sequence CASSVGTSGRTDTQYF. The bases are TGTGCCAGCAGCGTAGGGACTAGCGGGAGGACAGATACGCAGTATTTT.